Presented here are 11 T cell receptor beta chains from one specimen sequenced in a study of T cells after yellow fever vaccination. TCRdb redid the calling of the 5' RACE reads with MiXCR, one entry per CDR3 protein. In the table there are approximately 110,000 distinct CDR3 sequences, 7.4% of which are singletons. This sample comprised CD4+ T cells sorted from PBMCs, obtained 10 to 11 days after the first yellow fever vaccination. All receptors come from a man between 18 and 29 years old who received the YFV17D yellow fever vaccine.

The chain couples TRBV3-1 to TRBJ1-2, with D possibly TRBD1 on 6 matching bases. Trimming shortened V by 3 bases and J by 6 bases, and 14 bases separated the two germline ends. CDR1 and CDR2 (germline): LGHDT, YNNKEL (reference sequence). The CDR3 runs 14 residues. The CDR3 nucleotides read TGTGCCAGCAGCCATAGACAGGATGGAGATGGCTACACCTTC. Its protein is CASSHRQDGDGYTF.

The sample holds many counts of this clonotype. This rearrangement joins TRBV20-1 to TRBJ1-1; D gene uncertain. Trimming removed 5 bases at V and 0 bases at J, with 16 bases between. The germline CDR1 and CDR2 sequences are DFQATT and SNEGSKA (reference sequence). There are 15 residues in the CDR3. The CDR3 protein is CSAAAGRALNTEAFF. CDR3 coding DNA: TGCAGTGCTGCGGCAGGCCGAGCTTTGAACACTGAAGCTTTCTTT.

The chain is built from TRBV12-3 or TRBV12-4 and TRBJ1-2, with a weak D call TRBD1 (6 bases). The CDR3 has 14 amino acids. The V gene lost 5 bases and the J gene lost 2 bases, with 12 bases spanning the gap. CDR3 nucleotide sequence: TGTGCCAGCAGTGAGGACAGATGGAACTATGGCTACACCTTC. As protein: CASSEDRWNYGYTF.

This clonotype was observed at least ten times. V and J are TRBV6-1 and TRBJ2-3, with D possibly being TRBD2 (6 bases). The CDR3 is 17 residues long. CDR1 MNHNS and CDR2 SASEGT come from the germline V gene. V shed 6 bases and J shed 0 bases, with 19 bases lying between them. CDR3 bases: TGTGCCAGCAGAAGGGCGGGGTCCGCCTCTAGCACAGATACGCAGTATTTT. Its protein product is CASRRAGSASSTDTQYF.

This clonotype was observed many times. The chain couples TRBV4-2 to TRBJ2-3; D might be TRBD1 or TRBD2, each matching 5 bases. The ends were cut back, 4 bases at V and 1 base at J, with 9 bases in the middle. The CDR3 is made up of 14 amino acids. Germline lookup yields CDR1 LGHNA and CDR2 YNFKEQ. CDR3 nucleotides: TGTGCCAGCAGCCCTAGGGACGGCACAGATACGCAGTATTTT. Amino acids: CASSPRDGTDTQYF.

This chain connects TRBV7-3 to TRBJ2-7, with 10 bases that match TRBD1. CDR1 is SGHTA and CDR2 is FQGTGA in the germline V gene. V was clipped by 8 bases and J by 5 bases; unmatched bases: 6. CDR3 size: 13 residues. This CDR3 is CASGGTGEHEQYV. The CDR3 bases are TGTGCCAGCGGAGGGACAGGGGAGCACGAGCAGTACGTC.

This clonotype was detected a few times. This chain joins TRBV7-2 and TRBJ2-5; possibly TRBD2 for D (7 bases). The germline CDR1 and CDR2 sequences are SGHTA and FQGNSA. Trimming took off 6 bases at V and 4 bases at J, with 18 bases between the two ends. The CDR3 totals 15 residues. The CDR3 protein is CASSKIGGGPETQYF. Here the CDR3 DNA reads TGTGCCAGCAGTAAAATTGGGGGGGGCCCAGAGACCCAGTACTTC.

This clonotype came up a few times. This rearrangement joins TRBV5-1 to TRBJ2-1, with 7 bases lining up with TRBD1. Germline CDR1 and CDR2: SGHRS and YFSETQ. CDR3 length: 14 residues. Trimming at V came to 0 bases and at J to 8 bases, leaving 5 bases not matched to a gene. CDR3: CASSLVQGSDEQFF. The DNA for the CDR3 is TGCGCCAGCAGCTTGGTACAGGGGTCCGATGAGCAGTTCTTC.

This clonotype was found many times. This sequence joins TRBV12-3 or TRBV12-4 and TRBJ2-7; 9 bases are a match to TRBD2. V lost 6 bases, J lost 2 bases, and 5 bases stayed unmatched. There are 14 residues in the CDR3. The CDR3 sequence is CASRAGTSPYEQYF. For the CDR3, the DNA is TGTGCCAGCAGAGCCGGGACTAGCCCCTACGAGCAGTACTTC.

This clonotype was counted many times. The chain combines TRBV5-6 with TRBJ1-1; perhaps TRBD1 as D (5 bases). The V gene's germline CDR1 is SGHDT and CDR2 YYEEEE. V was shortened by 5 bases and J by 1 base, with 18 bases between the two germline ends. There are 16 residues in the CDR3. The CDR3 DNA reads TGTGCCAGCAGTCTAGTGGTCGGGGCTAGGAACACTGAAGCTTTCTTT. Its protein product is CASSLVVGARNTEAFF.

This clonotype was recorded at least ten times. V usage is TRBV12-3 or TRBV12-4 and J usage is TRBJ1-1; D gene uncertain. Trimming cost V 6 bases and J 5 bases, with 4 bases left between them. The length of the CDR3 is 10 residues. CDR3 loop: CASSRTEAFF. Here the CDR3 DNA reads TGTGCCAGCAGCCGTACTGAAGCTTTCTTT.